This T cell receptor (beta chain) was sequenced during a study of blood T cell repertoires in COVID-19. About the research overall: PBMCs, B-cell-depleted T cells, or T cells provided the cDNA or gDNA that made up the material.

The germline CDR1 and CDR2 sequences are SQVTM and ANQGSEA. V lost 4 bases and J lost 1, with 7 bases in between. There are 12 residues in the CDR3. Measured with immunoSEQ multiplex PCR; TCRdb has only the in-frame clones, and not every one. The sample has fewer than 130,000 clones, around 89% seen once. This chain joins TRBV29-1 and TRBJ1-1, with D tentatively TRBD1 (5 bases). The origin of this receptor is a woman older than 75 with acute or convalescent COVID-19. The material sequenced was peripheral blood. CDR3 amino acids: CSVGQPNTEAFF. For the CDR3, the DNA is TGCAGCGTTGGACAGCCGAACACTGAAGCTTTCTTT.